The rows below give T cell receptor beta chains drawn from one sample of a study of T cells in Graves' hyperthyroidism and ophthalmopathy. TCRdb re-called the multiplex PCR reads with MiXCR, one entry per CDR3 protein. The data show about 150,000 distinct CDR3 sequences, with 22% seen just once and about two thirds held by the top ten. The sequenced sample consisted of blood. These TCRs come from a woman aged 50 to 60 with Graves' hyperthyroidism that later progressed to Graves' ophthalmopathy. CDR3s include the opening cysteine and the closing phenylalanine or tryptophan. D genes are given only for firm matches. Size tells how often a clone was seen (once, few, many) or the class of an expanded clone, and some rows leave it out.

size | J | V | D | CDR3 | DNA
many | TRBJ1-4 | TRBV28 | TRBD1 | CASSFSDRGNEKLFF | TGTGCCAGCAGTTTTTCCGACAGGGGCAATGAAAAACTGTTTTTT
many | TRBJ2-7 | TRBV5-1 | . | CASSLAGASYEQYF | TGCGCCAGCAGCTTGGCCGGAGCGTCCTACGAGCAGTACTTC
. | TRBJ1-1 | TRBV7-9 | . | CASSSQPTEAFF | TGTGCCAGCAGCTCTCAACCCACTGAAGCTTTCTTT
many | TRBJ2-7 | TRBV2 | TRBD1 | CASSGQGYSYEQYF | TGTGCCAGCAGCGGACAGGGATACTCCTACGAGCAGTACTTC
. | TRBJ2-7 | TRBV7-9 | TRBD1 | CASSLETGGYEQYF | TGTGCCAGCAGCTTAGAGACAGGGGGCTACGAGCAGTACTTC
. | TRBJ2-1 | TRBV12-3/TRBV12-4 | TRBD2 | CASSFPGGGGANEQFF | TGTGCCAGCAGTTTCCCCGGGGGCGGGGGGGCGAATGAGCAGTTCTTC
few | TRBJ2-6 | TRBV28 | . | CASRVGGGANVLTF | TGTGCCAGCAGGGTCGGGGGAGGGGCCAACGTCCTGACTTTC
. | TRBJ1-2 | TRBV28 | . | CASSWDNGYGYTF | TGTGCCAGCAGTTGGGACAATGGCTATGGCTACACCTTC
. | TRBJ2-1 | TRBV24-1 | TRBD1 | CATSDLYRGNEQFF | TGTGCCACCAGTGATTTGTACAGGGGAAATGAGCAGTTCTTC
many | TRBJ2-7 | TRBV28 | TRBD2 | CASRSGTSGRDQRAYEQYF | TGTGCCAGCAGATCCGGGACTAGCGGGAGAGATCAAAGGGCCTACGAGCAGTACTTC
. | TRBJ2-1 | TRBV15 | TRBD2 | CATSSRLAEYNEQFF | TGTGCCACCAGCAGTAGACTAGCGGAGTACAATGAGCAGTTCTTC